This T cell receptor beta chain was obtained from a study of blood T cell repertoires in COVID-19 (dated by TCRdb to 2020 to 2022). Background on the whole study: Samples covering the acute and convalescent phases of COVID-19 were provided by collaborators in the United States, Italy and Spain. The material from the prospective study consisted of cDNA or gDNA derived from T cells, B-cell-depleted T cells, or PBMCs. Deeply sampled blood TCRbeta repertoires from subjects exposed to, actively infected with, or recovered from COVID-19 were included in the dataset. The repertoires were released in a freely available public database intended as a resource for research on the immune response to SARS-CoV-2. Samples came from the ongoing ImmuneRACE study (first 160 participants) plus 1,254 subjects from 6 global collaborators. A de-identified subject ID, COVID-19 status, age in years and sex were almost always included in the sample metadata. Where HLA class I and class II types were available, the types were taken from metadata supplied by the sample provider, not from assay-based typing. The paper's findings and limits, for the study overall: Clinical and demographic metadata were provided uncurated, with the amount varying by source and participant.

Concerning this clone itself: Its specific antigen is unknown. The sample holds no much larger clone one base away, and base qualities are not on file.

TCRbeta CDR3 regions were amplified from genomic DNA by means of the immunoSEQ Assay, a bias-controlled multiplex PCR. As for the authors' bioinformatics: The number of nucleated cells in each sample was estimated from the amplification of reference gene primers within the assay. Sequence reads were collapsed and filtered to measure the absolute abundance of every unique TCRbeta CDR3 rearrangement. For each sample, productive Simpson clonality was calculated as the square root of Simpson's diversity index across productive rearrangements. TCRdb mirrors the immuneACCESS table, restricted to in-frame sequences. Some clones are absent from its copies; in checked studies, under half trace to an unresolved V gene, and the reason for the others is unknown. The V and J calls and clone size were taken over from that table, and D and trimming were inferred from the DNA. A total of fewer than 200,000 clones appear in this sample, roughly 80% of them only once. The ten largest clones capture about 8.3% of the sample.

Each collaborating institution followed its own protocols to collect whole blood in K2EDTA tubes. Collaborator samples were shipped for TCRbeta analysis as frozen whole blood, isolated PBMCs, or DNA extracted from either sample type. The CDR3 sequence holds 14 residues, the cysteine and phenylalanine included. Of the read, only the CDR3 DNA is kept; its 42 bases are in frame from base 1. Based on the germline V gene (reference sequence), the CDR1 and CDR2 sequences are DFQATT and SNEGSKA. V is pruned by 3 bases and J by 4 bases, leaving 7 bases of the junction without a gene match. The sample was peripheral blood. This sequence originates from a man aged 55 to 70 with acute or convalescent COVID-19. The chain couples TRBV20-1 to TRBJ2-5; TRBD2 lines up with 8 middle nucleotides. The nucleotides are TGCAGTGCTAGTAACGCGGGGGGCCGAGAGACCCAGTACTTC. Its protein reads: CSASNAGGRETQYF.